These T cell receptor beta chains were read from a single sample in a study of T cell responses to AZD1222 COVID-19 vaccine. Profiling relied on immunoSEQ multiplex PCR, and the TCRdb table lists in-frame clones only, not all of them. The sample has around 100,000 clones; around nine tenths are singletons. The source material was peripheral blood, sampled 28 days after the second dose of the MenACWY control vaccine. The receptors originated from an adult who received the MenACWY meningococcal vaccine as a control. The CDR3 runs from the conserved cysteine through the conserved F or W. The order of the fields is J gene, V gene, CDR3 protein.

J: TRBJ2-2; V: TRBV28; CDR3: CASSVEVNTGELFF
J: TRBJ2-7; V: TRBV21-1; CDR3: CASSTRYDDRVGYEQYF
J: TRBJ2-1; V: TRBV7-3; CDR3: CASSLSPRTSGGGGRLFF
J: TRBJ1-2; V: TRBV7-2; CDR3: CASSLPGQGAEGYTF
J: TRBJ1-6; V: TRBV7-2; CDR3: CASSLVGGYNSPLHF
J: TRBJ2-3; V: TRBV19; CDR3: CASSSGTSTDTQYF
J: TRBJ1-4; V: TRBV7-2; CDR3: CASSLGRGQANEKLFF
J: TRBJ2-7; V: TRBV2; CDR3: CASSRGPGTLSYEQYF
J: TRBJ2-3; V: TRBV7-2; CDR3: CASSQGQGGGRAQYF
J: TRBJ2-2; V: TRBV5-5; CDR3: CASTLLAGPNTGELFF
J: TRBJ1-3; V: TRBV28; CDR3: CASRGQGTGNTIYF
J: TRBJ2-6; V: TRBV5-1; CDR3: CASSGQLGVSGANVLTF
J: TRBJ1-4; V: TRBV5-6; CDR3: CASSFRRVNEKLFF
J: TRBJ2-2; V: TRBV24-1; CDR3: CATSGLRNRGRGTGELFF
J: TRBJ2-7; V: TRBV12-3/TRBV12-4; CDR3: CASRYGGGYEQYF
J: TRBJ1-6; V: TRBV7-9; CDR3: CASSFTGARNSPLHF
J: TRBJ2-5; V: TRBV18; CDR3: CASSVWTQETQYF
J: TRBJ1-4; V: TRBV5-6; CDR3: CASSLEGYAEKLFF
J: TRBJ1-3; V: TRBV5-1; CDR3: CASSRQSDGGNTIYF
J: TRBJ1-1; V: TRBV18; CDR3: CASSPGLTGGDTEAFF
J: TRBJ1-1; V: TRBV5-1; CDR3: CASSYGPEAFF
J: TRBJ1-2; V: TRBV4-3; CDR3: CVSSQSISAGLSYTF
J: TRBJ2-3; V: TRBV7-2; CDR3: CASSLTSGWSTDTQYF
J: TRBJ2-1; V: TRBV28; CDR3: CASSPGQGLKDEQFF
J: TRBJ1-5; V: TRBV15; CDR3: CATSSPIGRAGVSNQPQHF
J: TRBJ2-3; V: TRBV6-2/TRBV6-3; CDR3: CASSWRAGDTQYF
J: TRBJ2-7; V: TRBV10-3; CDR3: CAISESRGHLNEQYF
J: TRBJ1-5; V: TRBV28; CDR3: CASSPTTDGNQPQHF
J: TRBJ2-5; V: TRBV7-3; CDR3: CATSTGGGGRETQYF
J: TRBJ1-2; V: TRBV24-1; CDR3: CATSDPGQEGYGYTF
J: TRBJ1-5; V: TRBV24-1; CDR3: CATSDPGGAGNQPQHF
J: TRBJ2-3; V: TRBV3-1/TRBV3-2; CDR3: CASSYNAQYF
J: TRBJ2-7; V: TRBV4-2; CDR3: CASSPGLDREYEQYF